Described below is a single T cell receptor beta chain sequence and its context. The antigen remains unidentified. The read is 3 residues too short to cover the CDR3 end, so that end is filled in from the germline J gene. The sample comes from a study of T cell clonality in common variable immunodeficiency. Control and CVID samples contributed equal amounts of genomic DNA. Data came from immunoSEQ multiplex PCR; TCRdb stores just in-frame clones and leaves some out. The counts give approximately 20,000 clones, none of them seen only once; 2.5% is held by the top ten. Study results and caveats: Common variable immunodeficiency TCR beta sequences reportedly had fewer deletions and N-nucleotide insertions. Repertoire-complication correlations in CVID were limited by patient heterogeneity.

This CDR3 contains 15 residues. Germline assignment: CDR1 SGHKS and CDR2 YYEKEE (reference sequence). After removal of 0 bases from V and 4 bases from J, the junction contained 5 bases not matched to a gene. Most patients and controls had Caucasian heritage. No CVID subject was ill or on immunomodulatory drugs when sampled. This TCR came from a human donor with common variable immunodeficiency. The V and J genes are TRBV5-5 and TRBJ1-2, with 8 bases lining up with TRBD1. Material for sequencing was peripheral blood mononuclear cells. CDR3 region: CASSLAQGAGYGYTF. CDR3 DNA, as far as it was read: TGTGCCAGCAGCTTGGCCCAGGGGGCTGGCTATGGC.